This passage covers 11 T cell receptor beta chains from one sample sequenced in a study of post-analysis software for immune sequencing data. Overall study findings and caveats: In patients, roughly 5 TRBV segments were more frequent than in controls, with TRBV5-6, TRBV5-1 and TRBV20-1 among them.

Carried by the TCR beta cDNA libraries were unique molecular identifiers. TCRdb redid the calling of the PCR reads with MiXCR, one entry per CDR3 protein. In the table there are 430,000 or so distinct CDR3 sequences, 39% of which are singletons. No antigen is known for these receptors. Sequencing was done on a sample of blood. These receptors all come from a girl aged 2-10 years with multiple sclerosis.

J is TRBJ1-2 and V is TRBV28; no clear D. Germline V CDR1 and CDR2: MDHEN, SYDVKM. This CDR3 is built from 14 residues. Trimming removed 3 bases at V and 4 bases at J, with 12 bases between. In DNA, the CDR3 is TGTGCCAGCAGTTTCGTGACTTATGCCTATGGCTACACCTTC. This encodes CASSFVTYAYGYTF.

The table lists this clonotype with many counts. This chain links TRBV7-2 with TRBJ1-1; D ambiguous. V lost 1 base, J lost 5 bases, and 8 bases lay in between. Looked up from germline, CDR1 is SGHTA and CDR2 is FQGNSA. The CDR3 contains 13 residues. The CDR3 protein is CASSLGRTTEAFF. The DNA for the CDR3 is TGTGCCAGCAGCTTAGGGAGGACGACTGAAGCTTTCTTT.

This clonotype was picked up a small number of times. V usage is TRBV10-3 and J usage is TRBJ2-5, with TRBD2 matching 10 bases. Germline CDR1 is ENHRY and CDR2 is SYGVKD. J was trimmed by 1 base and V by 6 bases; bases with no gene match: 2. This CDR3 contains 14 residues. The CDR3 nucleotides are TGTGCCATCAGAAGGACTAGCGGCCAAGAGACCCAGTACTTC. Amino acid sequence: CAIRRTSGQETQYF.

The chain recombines TRBV10-3 with TRBJ1-5; perhaps TRBD1 as D (6 bases). The V and J ends lost 5 bases and 6 bases respectively, with 11 bases between them. Germline assignment: CDR1 ENHRY and CDR2 SYGVKD. There are 13 residues in the CDR3. The CDR3: CAISPGEVQPQHF. Written as DNA, the CDR3 is TGTGCCATCAGTCCAGGGGAAGTTCAGCCCCAGCATTTT.

This clonotype was counted ten times or more. J is TRBJ2-6 and V is TRBV6-1, with D perhaps matching TRBD1 (7 bases). V was pared by 7 bases and J by 1 base, with 20 bases between. Germline V CDR1 and CDR2: MNHNS, SASEGT. The CDR3 consists of 18 residues. The DNA for the CDR3 is TGTGCCAGCACCTTACGCCCAGGGGGGTATTCTGGGGCCAACGTCCTGACTTTC. Its protein product is CASTLRPGGYSGANVLTF.

The CDR3 DNA reads as TGCAGTGCTACGGATAGCGGGGGGCTACTCACAGATACGCAGTATTTT. Its protein is CSATDSGGLLTDTQYF. The chain joins TRBV20-1 to TRBJ2-3; 10 bases line up with TRBD2. Looked up from germline, CDR1 is DFQATT and CDR2 is SNEGSKA (reference sequence). Germline trimming cut 4 bases from V and 2 bases from J; bases unmatched to any gene: 9. This CDR3 contains 16 residues.

The V call is TRBV7-2, the J call TRBJ2-7, with D hard to call. Germline CDR1 is SGHTA and CDR2 is FQGNSA. The length of the CDR3 is 13 residues. Trimming removed 5 bases at V and 1 base at J, with 9 bases between. CDR3 nucleotide sequence: TGTGCCAGCAGCGTCGGTGGTTCCTACGAGCAGTACTTC. Translated, it gives CASSVGGSYEQYF.

This clonotype turned up a few times. V and J are TRBV29-1 and TRBJ2-3; TRBD2 might be the D (6 bases). Germline CDR1 reads SQVTM; CDR2 reads ANQGSEA. V was cut by 7 bases and J by 0 bases, with 11 bases left in between. The CDR3 spans 13 residues. Here the CDR3 reads CSGLAQSTDTQYF. CDR3 in DNA: TGCAGCGGTCTAGCGCAAAGCACAGATACGCAGTATTTT.

The gene calls are TRBV12-3 or TRBV12-4 and TRBJ2-7, with TRBD2 as a possible D gene (5 bases). Trimming shortened V by 8 bases and J by 0 bases, and 17 bases separated the two germline ends. This CDR3 has 15 amino acids. The CDR3 DNA sequence: TGTGCCAGCCCCCCAATCCGACGGGACTCCTACGAGCAGTACTTC. Its protein product is CASPPIRRDSYEQYF.

The chain couples TRBV5-1 to TRBJ2-1; 11 nucleotides line up with TRBD1. Trimming removed 0 bases from V and 7 bases from J; junction bases left unmatched: 6. CDR3 length equals 16 residues. Germline values: CDR1 SGHRS, CDR2 YFSETQ. CDR3 residues: CASSLDIGQGANEQFF. CDR3 nucleotide sequence: TGCGCCAGCAGCTTGGATATAGGACAGGGGGCAAATGAGCAGTTCTTC.

In this sample, this clonotype turned up a few times. This chain uses TRBV5-4 with TRBJ2-1, with a possible D match to TRBD1 (5 bases). Germline assignment: CDR1 SGHNT and CDR2 YYREEE (reference sequence). V was pared by 0 bases and J by 0 bases, with 10 bases between. The CDR3 loop spans 16 amino acids. The CDR3 protein is CASSLGQPSSYNEQFF. DNA of the CDR3: TGTGCCAGCAGCTTGGGACAGCCCAGCTCCTACAATGAGCAGTTCTTC.